This T cell receptor beta chain was observed in a study of CD8+CD57+ T cells in acquired aplastic anemia. Study summary: Each DNA sample taken from sorted CD4+ and CD8+ cells came to around 2.9 ug on average.

The TCR beta profiling, which covered VDJ combination and CDR3 sequence, was carried out using genomic DNA as the template. TCRdb recomputed calls from the reads with MiXCR, one row per CDR3 protein. In the table there are more than 150,000 distinct CDR3 sequences, less than 55% of which are singletons. This clonotype was recorded many times. This sequence originates from a human donor in good health. Sequencing input: sorted CD4+, CD8+, or CD8+CD57+ T cells (not recorded which) from PBMCs.

The CDR3 DNA sequence: TGTGCCAGCAGCCAAGCCAAGCGAAAACTGTTTTTT. It encodes CASSQAKRKLFF. The V and J genes are TRBV3-2 and TRBJ1-4. TRBV3-2 is classified as a pseudogene. The CDR3 is made up of 12 amino acids.